This passage covers 27 T cell receptor beta chains from one sample sequenced in a study of OX40 agonist ivuxolimab in advanced cancers. Method: immunoSEQ multiplex PCR; TCRdb's copy keeps in-frame clones and lacks some. This sample yields approximately 23,000 clones, of which approximately 88% are seen a single time; around 35% belongs to the top ten. The sample consisted of CD4+ or CD8+ T cells sorted from blood, taken in a trial of the OX40 agonist ivuxolimab. The receptor set was obtained from an adult with an advanced solid tumor such as melanoma, head and neck, liver or kidney cancer.

The rearrangement joins TRBV5-8 to TRBJ1-1; the match to TRBD1 covers 7 bases. With 4 bases clipped from V and 5 bases from J, the junction kept 11 bases outside the gene matches. Germline V gene data show CDR1 as SGHTS and CDR2 as YDEGEE. The CDR3 extends over 15 amino acids. The CDR3 here is CASSMPGQPRTEAFF. The CDR3, as DNA: TGTGCCAGCAGCATGCCGGGACAGCCTAGGACTGAAGCTTTCTTT.

As regards this clone: With a far larger clone one base away, a read error is the likely cause. Other DNA sequences within the sample encode an identical CDR3. The chain employs TRBV13 and TRBJ2-2, with D perhaps given as TRBD1 or TRBD2 (6 bases each). Germline V gene sequence: CDR1 PRHDT, CDR2 FYEKMQ (reference sequence). V lost 6 bases to trimming and J lost 7 bases, with 18 bases between them. The CDR3 covers 15 residues. This CDR3 is CASSRQGGRSGELFF. The CDR3 DNA follows: TGTGCCAGCAGTCGTCAAGGGGGGCGGAGCGGGGAGCTGTTTTTT. Supplemented by reference TRBV13 and TRBJ2-2, the full variable domain reads AAGVIQSPRHLIKEKRETATLKCYPIPRHDTVYWYQQGPGQDPQFLISFYEKMQSDKGSIPDRFSAQQFSDYHSELNMSSLELGDSALYFCASSRQGGRSGELFFGEGSRLTVL.

The V call is TRBV19, the J call TRBJ2-7, with a weak D call TRBD2 (6 bases). This CDR3 has 14 residues. The germline gives CDR1 LNHDA, CDR2 SQIVND (reference sequence). V was pared by 6 bases and J by 3 bases, with 15 bases between. CDR3 residues: CASRGGDSVYEQYF. CDR3 bases: TGTGCCAGTAGGGGCGGGGACTCGGTCTACGAGCAGTACTTC.

For the CDR3, the DNA is TGTGCCAGCAGTTCTCGGGGTAGCGGGAACACAGATACGCAGTATTTT. This gives the protein CASSSRGSGNTDTQYF. The chain joins TRBV27 to TRBJ2-3; TRBD2 matches 8 bases. Germline V lookup: CDR1 MNHEY, CDR2 SMNVEV (reference sequence). This CDR3 has 16 amino acids. V trimming: 4 bases; J trimming: 2 bases; junction bases outside the gene matches: 8.

In its sample, this clone was seen a few times. The chain recombines TRBV9 with TRBJ1-2; D unresolved. Germline V CDR1 and CDR2: SGDLS, YYNGEE. Trimming pared 4 bases from V and 4 bases from J, leaving 11 bases between. The CDR3 has 13 residues. In nucleotides, the CDR3 is TGTGCCAGCAGCCCCCCGGCAGGCTATGGCTACACCTTC. Translated: CASSPPAGYGYTF.

The CDR3, as DNA: TGTGCCAGCAGCTTGGCCGACAATGAGCAGTTCTTC. Translated, it gives CASSLADNEQFF. The genes are TRBV5-6 and TRBJ2-1; D not certain. Trimming left V 0 bases short and J 5 bases short, with 3 bases between. The CDR3 sequence is 12 residues long. Germline V CDR1 and CDR2: SGHDT, YYEEEE.

DNA of the CDR3: TGTGCCACCAGCACCCCTGGCCCTACTAGGCGGGAGGGCCCAGATACGCAGTATTTT. Translated: CATSTPGPTRREGPDTQYF. The chain has TRBV15 and TRBJ2-3, with 9 bases identical to TRBD2. Looked up from germline, CDR1 is LNHNV and CDR2 is YYDKDF (reference sequence). The CDR3 is made up of 19 amino acids. V trimming: 4 bases; J trimming: 4 bases; junction bases outside the gene matches: 18.

The chain carries TRBV7-6 and TRBJ2-7; no reliable D call. The CDR3 is 17 residues long. V lost 2 bases to trimming and J lost 0 bases, with 17 bases between them. Looked up from germline, CDR1 is SGHVS and CDR2 is FNYEAQ. CDR3 protein: CASSLPPGSLLSYEQYF. CDR3 in DNA: TGTGCCAGCAGCTTACCCCCCGGGTCTCTACTCTCCTACGAGCAGTACTTC.

CDR3 DNA: TGTGCCAGCAGTTCCGCAGGGACCTACGAGCAGTACTTC. Amino acids: CASSSAGTYEQYF. V is TRBV6-5 and J is TRBJ2-7; TRBD1 is a possible D gene (5 bases). V was shortened by 4 bases and J by 2 bases, with 9 bases between the two germline ends. There are 13 residues in the CDR3. CDR1 MNHEY and CDR2 SVGAGI come from the germline V gene.

This chain uses TRBV27 with TRBJ2-7; no firm D call. Germline CDR1 reads MNHEY; CDR2 reads SMNVEV (reference sequence). The CDR3 totals 14 residues. V gave up 5 bases and J gave up 3 bases, with 14 bases separating them. The CDR3 DNA sequence: TGTGCCAGCAGTGCCCGGACCAGCCGCTACGAGCAGTACTTC. Encoded protein: CASSARTSRYEQYF.

The chain links TRBV30 to TRBJ2-1; 9 positions agree with TRBD1. Trimming at V came to 0 bases and at J to 3 bases, leaving 9 bases not matched to a gene. This CDR3 has 17 residues. Germline lookup yields CDR1 GTSNPN and CDR2 SVGIG (reference sequence). In nucleotides, the CDR3 is TGTGCCTGGAGTGTGGGACAGGGCCCAACCTACTACAATGAGCAGTTCTTC. It translates to CAWSVGQGPTYYNEQFF.

This chain joins TRBV10-3 and TRBJ1-1; D not certain. The CDR3 totals 17 residues. The germline V and J ends were trimmed by 0 bases and 1 base, with 15 bases remaining between them. Germline assignment: CDR1 ENHRY and CDR2 SYGVKD. CDR3 residues: CAISESRERTGNTEAFF. The CDR3 nucleotides read TGTGCCATCAGTGAGTCGAGGGAAAGGACGGGGAACACTGAAGCTTTCTTT.

This clone is judged large. The J gene is TRBJ2-5, the V gene TRBV4-1, with a possible D match to TRBD2 (5 bases). Germline lookup yields CDR1 MGHRA and CDR2 YSYEKL. Trimming cost V 3 bases and J 1 base, with 9 bases left between them. The CDR3 spans 14 residues. CDR3 region: CASSHSGSQETQYF. The CDR3, as DNA: TGCGCCAGCAGCCATTCGGGGTCCCAAGAGACCCAGTACTTC.

A single count supports this clone. Distinct nucleotide sequences in the sample also encode this CDR3. V gene TRBV27 combines with J gene TRBJ2-2, with TRBD1 identical over 10 bases. With 6 bases clipped from V and 5 bases from J, the junction kept 3 bases outside the gene matches. Germline V lookup: CDR1 MNHEY, CDR2 SMNVEV (reference sequence). The CDR3 covers 14 residues. The CDR3 DNA follows: TGTGCCAGCAGCCCGGGACAGGGGACCGGGGAGCTGTTTTTT. The encoded protein is CASSPGQGTGELFF.

The chain joins TRBV27 to TRBJ2-7, with 8 bases that match TRBD1. This CDR3 has 17 amino acids. Germline V CDR1 and CDR2: MNHEY, SMNVEV (reference sequence). The V gene end was trimmed by 0 bases and the J gene end by 2 bases; junction bases not matched to a gene: 9. CDR3 in amino acids: CASSLSGQGLVPYEQYF. The CDR3 nucleotides are TGTGCCAGCAGTTTATCCGGACAGGGTTTAGTACCCTACGAGCAGTACTTC.

The CDR3 loop is CASSLSLGQGASTQYF. Written as DNA, the CDR3 is TGTGCCAGCAGTTTATCCCTCGGGCAGGGGGCAAGTACGCAGTATTTT. This sequence joins TRBV27 and TRBJ2-3, with 8 bases lining up with TRBD1. V trimming: 0 bases; J trimming: 8 bases; junction bases outside the gene matches: 10. The length of the CDR3 is 16 residues. Looked up from germline, CDR1 is MNHEY and CDR2 is SMNVEV (reference sequence).

This chain uses TRBV7-9 with TRBJ2-7, with D maybe TRBD1 (6 bases). This CDR3 region has 16 residues. CDR1 and CDR2 from the germline V gene are SEHNR and FQNEAQ (reference sequence). Trimming took 5 bases from V and 1 from J, leaving 18 bases between them. The CDR3 region has the DNA TGTGCCAGCAGCGAACCCACCGGGACATTATCCTACGAGCAGTACTTC. The encoded protein is CASSEPTGTLSYEQYF. Using reference TRBV7-9 and TRBJ2-7 for the parts outside the CDR3, the full variable domain is DTGVSQNPRHKITKRGQNVTFRCDPISEHNRLYWYRQTLGQGPEFLTYFQNEAQLEKSRLLSDRFSAERPKGSFSTLEIQRTEQGDSAMYLCASSEPTGTLSYEQYFGPGTRLTVT.

This clone was counted once. The chain couples TRBV7-9 to TRBJ1-6, with 9 bases identical to TRBD1. Per germline, CDR1 SEHNR and CDR2 FQNEAQ (reference sequence). V shed 5 bases, J shed 10 bases, and the junction held 9 bases outside the gene matches. This CDR3 comprises 15 residues. The CDR3 sequence: CASSPAGTGRSPLHF. The CDR3 DNA is TGTGCCAGCAGCCCCGCCGGGACAGGGAGATCACCCCTCCACTTT.

The rearrangement uses TRBV27 and TRBJ1-1; no definite D call. Germline loops: CDR1 MNHEY, CDR2 SMNVEV (reference sequence). CDR3 length equals 14 residues. Trimming cost V 4 bases and J 1 base, with 10 bases left between them. CDR3 residues: CASSYREANTEAFF. The CDR3 DNA reads as TGTGCCAGCAGTTATAGAGAAGCGAACACTGAAGCTTTCTTT.

This clone was counted once. The V and J genes are TRBV5-4 and TRBJ1-1; D is possibly TRBD1 (5 bases). The germline V gene has CDR1 SGHNT and CDR2 YYREEE (reference sequence). This CDR3 is built from 15 residues. Trimming stripped 1 base from V and 2 bases from J, with 12 bases between. As DNA, the CDR3 is TGTGCCAGCAGCTTGTCCCCAGGGCTTAACACTGAAGCTTTCTTT. Protein: CASSLSPGLNTEAFF. Combining the CDR3 with reference TRBV5-4 and TRBJ1-1 gives the whole variable domain ETGVTQSPTHLIKTRGQQVTLRCSSQSGHNTVSWYQQALGQGPQFIFQYYREEENGRGNFPPRFSGLQFPNYSSELNVNALELDDSALYLCASSLSPGLNTEAFFGQGTRLTVV.

This chain joins TRBV30 and TRBJ2-2; D unresolved. The CDR3 loop spans 14 amino acids. Germline values: CDR1 GTSNPN, CDR2 SVGIG (reference sequence). V was trimmed by 0 bases and J by 4 bases, leaving 9 bases between them. The CDR3 loop reads CAWSVRWGTGELFF. CDR3 coding DNA: TGTGCCTGGAGTGTACGGTGGGGCACCGGGGAGCTGTTTTTT.

The CDR3 nucleotides read TGTGCCAGCAGTTTTCCTAGTCGACTAGCGGGAGCCTACAATGAGCAGTTCTTC. Residues: CASSFPSRLAGAYNEQFF. The chain is built from TRBV27 and TRBJ2-1; 12 bases align to TRBD2. CDR3 length: 18 residues. Germline values: CDR1 MNHEY, CDR2 SMNVEV (reference sequence). Losses at the gene ends were 3 bases for V and 2 bases for J; bases not matched to a gene: 8.

As for this clone: An end of the junction differs from the germline gene, which may be a read error. The DNA of the CDR3 is TGTGCCAGCAGCTTGCTCCCTGAGTCCTACGAGCAGTACTTC. As protein: CASSLLPESYEQYF. The chain recombines TRBV5-3 with TRBJ2-7, with no clear D. TRBV5-3 has ORF status, its function being uncertain. This CDR3 is 14 amino acids long.

The gene calls are TRBV5-6 and TRBJ2-2; D gene uncertain. CDR1 is SGHDT and CDR2 is YYEEEE in the germline V gene. This CDR3 comprises 14 residues. V lost 0 bases and J lost 6, with 9 bases in between. CDR3 sequence reads: CASSLVVSAGELFF. The CDR3 bases are TGTGCCAGCAGCTTGGTGGTCAGCGCCGGGGAGCTGTTTTTT.

The CDR3 sequence is CASSAYAETQETQYF. The CDR3 bases are TGTGCCAGCAGTGCCTACGCGGAGACGCAAGAGACCCAGTACTTC. This chain connects TRBV6-5 to TRBJ2-5, with D hard to call. Germline V gene data show CDR1 as MNHEY and CDR2 as SVGAGI. The CDR3 covers 15 residues. Trimming took off 5 bases at V and 2 bases at J, with 15 bases between the two ends.

The chain joins TRBV19 to TRBJ2-7; TRBD2 might be the D (6 bases). From germline, CDR1 is LNHDA and CDR2 SQIVND (reference sequence). The germline V and J ends were trimmed by 1 base and 5 bases, with 12 bases remaining between them. This CDR3 is built from 14 residues. Here the CDR3 reads CASSIGQGGNEQYF. CDR3 coding DNA: TGTGCCAGTAGTATAGGGCAGGGAGGCAACGAGCAGTACTTC.

V usage is TRBV25-1 and J usage is TRBJ1-4; no definite D call. V lost 1 base and J 2 bases, leaving 11 bases between the germline ends. This CDR3 is built from 16 residues. The V gene's germline CDR1 is MGHDK and CDR2 SYGVNS. The CDR3 loop is CASSEWEGRTNEKLFF. The CDR3 nucleotides read TGTGCCAGCAGTGAATGGGAGGGCAGGACTAATGAAAAACTGTTTTTT. Full variable domain (outside the CDR3, taken from reference TRBV25-1 and TRBJ1-4): EADIYQTPRYLVIGTGKKITLECSQTMGHDKMYWYQQDPGMELHLIHYSYGVNSTEKGDLSSESTVSRIRTEHFPLTLESARPSHTSQYLCASSEWEGRTNEKLFFGSGTQLSVL.